The next 17 T cell receptor beta chains were all read from a single sample in a study of cytomegalovirus exposure and HLA in healthy donors. Researchers ran the PCR with 60 Vbeta and 13 Jbeta primers. The method was immunoSEQ multiplex PCR; TCRdb's version includes in-frame clones alone and lacks a portion of them. The data hold about 89,000 clones, with around 85% observed a single time. Input material: PBMCs. Source of these receptors: a man aged 35 to 55 in good health and CMV-seropositive.

The count of this clone is one. V gene TRBV7-9 combines with J gene TRBJ2-7, with D possibly being TRBD1 (5 bases). The germline V and J ends were trimmed by 1 base and 4 bases, with 11 bases remaining between them. The CDR3 is 14 amino acids. Germline CDR1 reads SEHNR; CDR2 reads FQNEAQ (reference sequence). DNA of the CDR3: TGTGCCAGCAGCTTAGGGGTCGGACAATACGAGCAGTACTTC. This translates into CASSLGVGQYEQYF.

The chain joins TRBV28 to TRBJ1-1; tentatively, D is TRBD1 (6 bases). Germline V gene lookup returns CDR1 MDHEN and CDR2 SYDVKM. The CDR3 consists of 13 residues. V gave up 10 bases and J gave up 0 bases, with 12 bases separating them. The CDR3 nucleotides are TGTGCCACCTACGGACAGATGAACACTGAAGCTTTCTTT. Amino acid sequence: CATYGQMNTEAFF. Full variable domain (outside the CDR3, taken from reference TRBV28 and TRBJ1-1): DVKVTQSSRYLVKRTGEKVFLECVQDMDHENMFWYRQDPGLGLRLIYFSYDVKMKEKGDIPEGYSVSREKKERFSLILESASTNQTSMYLCATYGQMNTEAFFGQGTRLTVV.

The rearrangement links TRBV6-9 to TRBJ2-1; D might be TRBD1 (7 bases). V lost 8 bases and J lost 0, with 20 bases in between. CDR1 is MNHGY and CDR2 is SVAAGI in the germline V gene. This CDR3 is 17 amino acids long. In DNA form, the CDR3 reads TGTGCCAGCCAGGGGGGTCCCGCAGGAAACTCCTACAATGAGCAGTTCTTC. This encodes CASQGGPAGNSYNEQFF.

This clone appeared once. The chain links TRBV14 to TRBJ2-7; the D gene is possibly TRBD2 (6 bases). This CDR3 has 15 residues. The ends were cut back, 4 bases at V and 1 base at J, with 14 bases in the middle. Germline assignment: CDR1 SGHDN and CDR2 FVKESK. The CDR3 here is CASSRPGTHSYEQYF. As DNA, the CDR3 is TGTGCCAGCAGCCGCCCCGGGACTCATTCCTACGAGCAGTACTTC.

The chain joins TRBV5-1 to TRBJ1-2; perhaps TRBD1 as D (6 bases). The CDR3 runs 15 residues. Germline V gives CDR1 SGHRS, CDR2 YFSETQ. The V and J ends lost 4 bases and 6 bases respectively, with 19 bases between them. CDR3 nucleotide sequence: TGCGCCAGCAGCGTAGTACAGGGTGATTGGAATGGCTACACCTTC. Its translation is CASSVVQGDWNGYTF.

The V and J genes are TRBV6-1 and TRBJ1-4; D is ambiguous. CDR1 MNHNS and CDR2 SASEGT come from the germline V gene. V was clipped by 7 bases and J by 3 bases, with 15 bases between them. The CDR3 contains 15 residues. The CDR3 sequence: CASTESVAANEKLFF. The CDR3 DNA reads TGTGCCAGCACAGAGTCAGTAGCAGCTAATGAAAAACTGTTTTTT.

This clone was counted a few times. The gene calls are TRBV6-5 and TRBJ1-4, with D hard to call. Germline V gene lookup returns CDR1 MNHEY and CDR2 SVGAGI. The length of the CDR3 is 14 residues. V lost 6 bases and J lost 0, with 8 bases in between. The CDR3 spells CASSLTATNEKLFF. CDR3 coding DNA: TGTGCCAGCAGCCTTACAGCAACTAATGAAAAACTGTTTTTT.

The chain carries TRBV5-8 and TRBJ2-7; D possibly corresponds to TRBD1 (5 bases). Germline CDR1 reads SGHTS; CDR2 reads YDEGEE. The CDR3 totals 14 residues. Trimming shortened V by 4 bases and J by 2 bases, and 13 bases separated the two germline ends. This chain's CDR3 is CASSITQGPYEQYF. Written as DNA, the CDR3 is TGTGCCAGCAGCATCACCCAGGGTCCCTACGAGCAGTACTTC.

The chain has TRBV27 and TRBJ2-7; D is unresolved. Germline CDR1 MNHEY, CDR2 SMNVEV (reference sequence). V was clipped by 7 bases and J by 0 bases, with 16 bases between them. The length of the CDR3 is 15 residues. The chain's CDR3 is CASKSTFSSSYEQYF. The DNA of the CDR3 is TGTGCCAGCAAGTCCACGTTCTCGAGCTCCTACGAGCAGTACTTC.

The gene calls are TRBV6-1 and TRBJ2-1; tentatively, D is TRBD1 (6 bases). Trimming removed 7 bases from V and 8 bases from J, with 18 bases in between. Germline lookup yields CDR1 MNHNS and CDR2 SASEGT. The CDR3 has 14 amino acids. CDR3 sequence: CASKGVSVSDEQFF. DNA of the CDR3: TGTGCCAGCAAGGGGGTCAGTGTGAGCGATGAGCAGTTCTTC.

V gene TRBV5-1 combines with J gene TRBJ2-7; 9 nucleotides agree with TRBD1. J was trimmed by 3 bases and V by 4 bases; bases with no gene match: 11. There are 16 residues in the CDR3. The germline gives CDR1 SGHRS, CDR2 YFSETQ. This CDR3 is CASSQRTGENVYEQYF. The CDR3 region has the DNA TGCGCCAGCAGCCAACGGACAGGGGAGAACGTCTACGAGCAGTACTTC.

CDR3 coding DNA: TGTGCCAGCAGCCCCCGGGACAGGGGGCTGGAGACCCAGTACTTC. Translation gives CASSPRDRGLETQYF. The chain carries TRBV11-3 and TRBJ2-5, with 12 bases aligning to TRBD1. V lost 5 bases, J lost 5 bases, and 6 bases stayed unmatched. Germline CDR1 SGHNT, CDR2 YENEEA. This CDR3 is built from 15 residues.

V and J are TRBV5-5 and TRBJ1-2; no clear D gene. Germline V gene sequence: CDR1 SGHKS, CDR2 YYEKEE (reference sequence). There are 13 residues in the CDR3. Between the trimmed V and J ends, which lost 4 bases and 3 bases, there was a span of 10 bases. CDR3 DNA: TGTGCCAGCAGCCCCGACGGGTACTATGGCTACACCTTC. As protein: CASSPDGYYGYTF. Full variable domain (rest looked up from reference TRBV5-5 and TRBJ1-2): DAGVTQSPTHLIKTRGQQVTLRCSPISGHKSVSWYQQVLGQGPQFIFQYYEKEERGRGNFPDRFSARQFPNYSSELNVNALLLGDSALYLCASSPDGYYGYTFGSGTRLTVV.

This clone was observed a single time. V usage is TRBV19 and J usage is TRBJ2-5; 14 bases map to TRBD2. J was trimmed by 4 bases and V by 6 bases; bases with no gene match: 7. CDR1 and CDR2 from the germline V gene are LNHDA and SQIVND (reference sequence). The CDR3 has 16 amino acids. CDR3 DNA sequence: TGTGCCAGTAGCAGCGGGACTAGCGGGAGTCCAGAGACCCAGTACTTC. It specifies CASSSGTSGSPETQYF.

This clone was seen once. This rearrangement joins TRBV6-5 to TRBJ2-1; possible D gene TRBD2, 5 bases. CDR3 length equals 14 residues. Trimming left V 6 bases short and J 4 bases short, with 13 bases between. CDR1 and CDR2 from the germline V gene are MNHEY and SVGAGI. CDR3 region: CASRPRGDYNEQFF. The CDR3 DNA follows: TGTGCCAGCAGACCACGGGGTGATTACAATGAGCAGTTCTTC.

The chain combines TRBV5-1 with TRBJ1-4, with TRBD1 identical over 7 bases. This CDR3 region has 15 residues. Looked up from germline, CDR1 is SGHRS and CDR2 is YFSETQ. The J segment lost 4 bases and the V segment lost 5 bases, leaving 8 bases of the junction unmatched. CDR3 sequence reads: CASSFKTGYNEKLFF. The DNA for the CDR3 is TGCGCCAGCAGTTTCAAGACAGGGTATAATGAAAAACTGTTTTTT.

The chain joins TRBV19 to TRBJ1-2; unclear D gene. CDR3 length: 12 amino acids. The V end was cut by 6 bases, the J end by 7 bases, with 12 bases between. Germline loops: CDR1 LNHDA, CDR2 SQIVND (reference sequence). The CDR3 reads CASSFTHGGYTF. As DNA, the CDR3 is TGTGCCAGTAGCTTTACTCACGGTGGCTACACCTTC.